This is a list of T cell receptor beta chains from one sample in a study of shared clonotypes between healthy human individuals. Data came from immunoSEQ multiplex PCR; TCRdb stores just in-frame clones and leaves some out. This table has 1.6 million or so clones, more than 95% appearing once. Sequencing was done on a sample of naive CD4+ T cells sorted from blood. The source is a young man in good health. The CDR3 runs from the conserved cysteine through the conserved F or W. D genes are given only for firm matches. Some rows have no size entry. The others give once, few or many, or a class for an expanded clone.

TRBJ2-1 . TRBD2 TRBV18 TGTGCCAGCTCACCTGGAGCGGGAGACAATGAGCAGTTCTTC CASSPGAGDNEQFF
TRBJ1-5 . TRBD1 TRBV5-1 TGCGCCAGCAGCCCGACAGGGGTCAATCAGCCCCAGCATTTT CASSPTGVNQPQHF
TRBJ2-1 . TRBD2 TRBV19 TGTGCCAGTAGTACTAGCGGGAGGATGGTTGAGCAGTTCTTC CASSTSGRMVEQFF
TRBJ2-7 . TRBD2 TRBV6-6 TGTGCCAGCAGGGACATGCGGGGGGGGGCGCGGAACGAGCAGTACTTC CASRDMRGGARNEQYF
TRBJ2-5 . . TRBV5-1 TGCGCCAGCAGCTTACGGTTTACGGGCCAAGAGACCCAGTACTTC CASSLRFTGQETQYF
TRBJ2-7 . TRBD1 TRBV7-3 TGTGCCAGCAGCTTCCGGGGGACAGGGTTCAACGAGCAGTACTTC CASSFRGTGFNEQYF
TRBJ2-5 . . TRBV28 TGTGCCAGCGGTCGTTCCCAAGAGACCCAGTACTTC CASGRSQETQYF
TRBJ2-7 . TRBD1 TRBV11-3 TGTGCCAGCAGCCCACAGGGGGATCCCTACGAGCAGTACTTC CASSPQGDPYEQYF
TRBJ1-5 . TRBD1 TRBV19 TGTGCCAGTAGTCCCCGTGGACAGGTGGCCCAGCATTTT CASSPRGQVAQHF
TRBJ1-5 . . TRBV7-8 TGTGCCAGCAGCTTTAATGCCGGTACGGGTCAGCCCCAGCATTTT CASSFNAGTGQPQHF
TRBJ1-2 . . TRBV11-2 TGTGCCAGCAGCTCCCAGGGTGAGAGGATAGAAGGCTACACCTTC CASSSQGERIEGYTF
TRBJ2-1 . . TRBV7-9 TGTGCCAGCAGCGCCCAGATTTACCACAATGAGCAGTTCTTC CASSAQIYHNEQFF
TRBJ2-6 . TRBD1 TRBV7-8 TGTGCCAGCAGCTTTTTATTTCGGGACAGGGGCTCTGGGGCCAACGTCCTGACTTTC CASSFLFRDRGSGANVLTF
TRBJ2-2 . . TRBV7-3 TGTGCCAGCAGCTTAGTGACAGGCATGAACACCGGGGAGCTGTTTTTT CASSLVTGMNTGELFF
TRBJ1-4 . TRBD1 TRBV4-1 TGCGCCAGCAGCAGACAGGGGTCTAATGAAAAACTGTTTTTT CASSRQGSNEKLFF
TRBJ1-3 . . TRBV7-9 TGTGCCAGCAGCTTAGAAGGGAACACCATATATTTT CASSLEGNTIYF
TRBJ1-2 . . TRBV2 TGTGCCAGCATAAGAGAGGGACCAACTCCTAACTATGGCTACACCTTC CASIREGPTPNYGYTF
TRBJ2-7 . TRBD2 TRBV7-9 TGTGCCAGTGCCCCTAGCGGGAGAATATACGAGCAGTACTTC CASAPSGRIYEQYF
TRBJ2-3 . TRBD1 TRBV6-6 TGTGCCAGCAGTTACGGGACAGGGCTGGCAGATACGCAGTATTTT CASSYGTGLADTQYF
TRBJ2-1 . . TRBV4-3 TGCGCCAGCAGCCAAGCGCCTTCAGGTTACAATGAGCAGTTCTTC CASSQAPSGYNEQFF
TRBJ2-7 . . TRBV6-5 TGTGCCACGCGTATTGTTCACGAGCAGTACTTC CATRIVHEQYF
TRBJ2-7 once TRBD1 TRBV7-2 TGTGCCAGCAGCTTCTTGGGACAGTCCTACGAGCAGTACTTC CASSFLGQSYEQYF
TRBJ1-2 . . TRBV4-1 TGCGCCAGCAGCCAAGCTCTCGAGGGAGGGGTAAATGGCTACACCTTC CASSQALEGGVNGYTF
TRBJ1-2 . . TRBV5-1 TGCGCCAGCAGCCAAACAGGGCAAGTCGGCTACACCTTC CASSQTGQVGYTF
TRBJ1-5 . TRBD1 TRBV27 TGTGCCACCCTCCTACGTGAGGGACAGATCAAAAATAGCAATCAGCCCCAGCATTTT CATLLREGQIKNSNQPQHF
TRBJ2-3 . TRBD2 TRBV4-1 TGCGCCAGCAGCCAGACCCCGGGACTAGCGGGGCTCACAGATACGCAGTATTTT CASSQTPGLAGLTDTQYF
TRBJ2-3 . . TRBV27 TGTGCCAGCAGTACCTCGGGACACAGCACAGATACGCAGTATTTT CASSTSGHSTDTQYF
TRBJ2-4 . TRBD2 TRBV28 TGTGCCAGCAGCCTGGGACTAGCGGGGGGGATTGCCGCCAAAAACATTCAGTACTTC CASSLGLAGGIAAKNIQYF
TRBJ2-7 . TRBD1 TRBV5-1 TGCGCCAGCAGCTTTGAGACAGGGTTCCCCTACGAGCAGTACTTC CASSFETGFPYEQYF
TRBJ2-3 . . TRBV5-1 TGCGCCAGCAGCCGGGGTGTCGGGGTTGAGATAGATACGCAGTATTTT CASSRGVGVEIDTQYF
TRBJ2-7 . TRBD1 TRBV29-1 TGCAGCGTGGAGGGACAGGGGATCGCGTACGAGCAGTACTTC CSVEGQGIAYEQYF
TRBJ2-1 few . TRBV14 TGTGCCAGCAGCCATGTCTGGGCCGCCTACAATGAGCAGTTCTTC CASSHVWAAYNEQFF
TRBJ1-1 . . TRBV18 TGTGCCAGCGGGGCCGGCGGGACACGGGAAGCTTTCTTT CASGAGGTREAFF
TRBJ2-5 . . TRBV28 TGTGCCACCACCCCCCTAGCGAAGACCCAGTACTTC CATTPLAKTQYF
TRBJ2-7 . . TRBV11-2 TGTGCCAGCAGCTTAGGGCTTTACGAGCAGTACTTC CASSLGLYEQYF
TRBJ2-1 . TRBD2 TRBV18 TGTGCCAGCTCACACCAGCGGGAGGGCTCCTACAATGAGCAGTTCTTC CASSHQREGSYNEQFF
TRBJ2-7 . TRBD2 TRBV7-2 TGTGCCAGCAGCCCGCGTAGCGGGAGCTACGAGCAGTACTTC CASSPRSGSYEQYF
TRBJ2-2 . TRBD2 TRBV7-3 TGTGCCAGCTCCGGAGGACTAGCGGGAGGGCCTAGCGTGCTGTTTTTT CASSGGLAGGPSVLFF
TRBJ1-1 . . TRBV5-4 TGTGCCAGCAGCCAAGATCCGGGGAGTGGGACTGAAGCTTTCTTT CASSQDPGSGTEAFF
TRBJ1-3 . . TRBV7-9 TGTGCCAGCAGCTTGTCCGGTGGACCCTCTGGAAACACCATATATTTT CASSLSGGPSGNTIYF
TRBJ1-5 . TRBD1 TRBV5-1 TGCGCCAGCAGCTTGGTAGGAGGGGGCGATCAGCCCCAGCATTTT CASSLVGGGDQPQHF
TRBJ1-1 . . TRBV6-5 TGTGCCAGCACTACCACCATGGGGGTCGGCACTGAAGCTTTCTTT CASTTTMGVGTEAFF
TRBJ1-2 . . TRBV2 TGTGCCAGCAGTGTTAGGGACAAGCCATATGGCTACACCTTC CASSVRDKPYGYTF
TRBJ2-1 . . TRBV4-3 TGCGCCAGCAGCCAAGCCATCCGGGTGGGTTCCTACAATGAGCAGTTCTTC CASSQAIRVGSYNEQFF
TRBJ1-5 . . TRBV7-6 TGTGCCAGCAGCCCAATGGGGTATAGCAATCAGCCCCAGCATTTT CASSPMGYSNQPQHF
TRBJ2-7 . TRBD1 TRBV10-3 TGTGCCATCAGTGAGGATAGTTCAGGGGGCGAGCAGTACTTC CAISEDSSGGEQYF